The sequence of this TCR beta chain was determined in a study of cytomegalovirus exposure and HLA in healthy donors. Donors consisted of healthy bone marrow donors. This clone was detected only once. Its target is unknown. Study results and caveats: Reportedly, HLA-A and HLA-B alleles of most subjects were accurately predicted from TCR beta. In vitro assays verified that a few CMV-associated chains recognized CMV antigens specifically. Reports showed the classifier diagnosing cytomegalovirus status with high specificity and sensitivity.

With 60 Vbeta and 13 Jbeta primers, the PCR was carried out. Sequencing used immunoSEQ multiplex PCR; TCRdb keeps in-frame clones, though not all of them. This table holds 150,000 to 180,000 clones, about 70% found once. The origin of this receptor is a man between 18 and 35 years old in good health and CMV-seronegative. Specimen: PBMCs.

CDR3 DNA: TGTGCCAGCAGTTTTCTCAGGGGCCCGAACACTGAAGCTTTCTTT. Its translation is CASSFLRGPNTEAFF. The chain couples TRBV27 to TRBJ1-1, with D possibly TRBD1 on 6 matching bases. Germline V gene lookup returns CDR1 MNHEY and CDR2 SMNVEV (reference sequence). Trimming removed 3 bases from V and 1 base from J, with 12 bases in between. CDR3 length equals 15 residues.